These 19 T cell receptor beta chains were sequenced from one sample in a study of blood T cell repertoires in COVID-19. TCRdb's copy holds only in-frame clones and misses some; the assay was immunoSEQ multiplex PCR. There are 380,000 or so clones in the sample; roughly 90% occur only once, and 2% to 2.5% lies in the top ten. The sequenced material came from PBMCs or T cells enriched from blood (not recorded which). These receptors were collected from a woman between 40 and 55 years old with acute COVID-19.

This chain uses TRBV5-4 with TRBJ2-5; 7 nucleotides match TRBD2. The CDR3 covers 13 residues. Looked up from germline, CDR1 is SGHNT and CDR2 is YYREEE (reference sequence). V dropped 5 bases and J dropped 1; count of bases not matched to a gene: 2. This chain's CDR3 is CASRPSGQETQYF. The CDR3 bases are TGTGCCAGCAGACCTAGCGGCCAAGAGACCCAGTACTTC.

The chain has TRBV21-1 and TRBJ2-5; the table names TRBD1, a call not compared with the DNA. TRBV21-1 is a pseudogene. CDR3 length: 18 amino acids. The CDR3 here is CASSNGGGHITLQETQYF. CDR3 DNA: TGTGCCAGCAGCAACGGAGGGGGCCATATCACCTTACAAGAGACCCAGTACTTC.

The DNA for the CDR3 is TGCGCCAGCAGCCAAGATTCGGAGACAGTTGGGTACACTGAAGCTTTCTTT. Protein product: CASSQDSETVGYTEAFF. The chain links TRBV4-1 to TRBJ1-1; D possibly corresponds to TRBD1 (5 bases). Deletions cut 0 bases from V and 3 bases from J, with 17 bases between. Germline V gene sequence: CDR1 MGHRA, CDR2 YSYEKL. The CDR3 extends over 17 amino acids.

V usage is TRBV6-1 and J usage is TRBJ2-5, with D possibly matching TRBD2 (5 bases). The CDR3 extends over 16 amino acids. Germline-derived CDR1 and CDR2 are MNHNS and SASEGT. V shed 3 bases and J shed 2 bases, with 16 bases lying between them. CDR3 protein: CASSESEGTFQETQYF. DNA for the CDR3: TGTGCCAGCAGTGAGTCTGAGGGCACCTTTCAAGAGACCCAGTACTTC.

This clone was recorded once. This chain joins TRBV19 and TRBJ2-7, with 9 positions matching TRBD1. The CDR3 totals 16 residues. V lost 5 bases to trimming and J lost 0 bases; unmatched junction nucleotides: 8. Germline V lookup: CDR1 LNHDA, CDR2 SQIVND (reference sequence). The CDR3 DNA is TGTGCCAGTAGTCTTACCGGGACAGGGCACTCCTACGAGCAGTACTTC. This translates into CASSLTGTGHSYEQYF.

This chain uses TRBV7-7 with TRBJ2-5; possible D gene TRBD2, 7 bases. This CDR3 has 15 residues. Trimming cost V 5 bases and J 4 bases, with 17 bases left between them. CDR1 is SSHAT, CDR2 FNYEAQ, per germline (reference sequence). CDR3 DNA sequence: TGTGCCAGCAGCGCTCGAGGGGGGGTCGGAGAGACCCAGTACTTC. Its protein product is CASSARGGVGETQYF.

V usage is TRBV2 and J usage is TRBJ1-1; 7 bases match TRBD1. Unmatched junction bases numbered 16, after V lost 0 bases and J lost 6 bases. This CDR3 is built from 18 residues. CDR1 SNHLY and CDR2 FYNNEI come from the germline V gene. The chain's CDR3 is CASSEALPLTGRTAEAFF. In nucleotides, the CDR3 is TGTGCCAGCAGTGAAGCGCTTCCTTTGACAGGGCGAACCGCTGAAGCTTTCTTT.

The chain recombines TRBV7-2 with TRBJ2-2, with 8 bases matching TRBD1. J was trimmed by 5 bases and V by 1 base; bases with no gene match: 6. The CDR3 runs to 16 residues. CDR1 and CDR2 (germline): SGHTA, FQGNSA. CDR3 in DNA: TGTGCCAGCAGCTTAGGAACAGGGGGAGGAACCGGGGAGCTGTTTTTT. This codes for CASSLGTGGGTGELFF.

V usage is TRBV14 and J usage is TRBJ1-5, with D possibly being TRBD1 (5 bases). V was clipped by 1 base and J by 7 bases, with 11 bases between them. Germline lookup yields CDR1 SGHDN and CDR2 FVKESK. The CDR3 spans 14 residues. The CDR3 loop is CASSQGGGGQPQHF. Here the CDR3 DNA reads TGTGCCAGCAGCCAAGGGGGGGGAGGGCAGCCCCAGCATTTT.

This clone has a single count. This sequence joins TRBV2 and TRBJ2-7, with 8 nucleotides matching TRBD1. The J segment lost 4 bases and the V segment lost 6 bases, leaving 11 bases of the junction unmatched. Germline CDR1 reads SNHLY; CDR2 reads FYNNEI. This CDR3 is 15 amino acids long. In DNA form, the CDR3 reads TGTGCCAGCAGAGCCCGGAACAGGGGGAAGTACGAGCAGTACTTC. As protein: CASRARNRGKYEQYF.

As to this clone: Different DNA sequences within this sample yield the same CDR3. The gene calls are TRBV7-9 and TRBJ1-1, with D uncertain. V dropped 1 base and J dropped 3 bases, with 9 bases sitting between them. The CDR3 is made up of 14 amino acids. Per germline, CDR1 SEHNR and CDR2 FQNEAQ (reference sequence). CDR3 in DNA: TGTGCCAGCAGCTTAGTTGGGAGCCACACTGAAGCTTTCTTT. The encoded protein is CASSLVGSHTEAFF.

J is TRBJ1-6 and V is TRBV7-9; D perhaps matches TRBD1 (6 bases). The germline CDR1 and CDR2 sequences are SEHNR and FQNEAQ (reference sequence). Between the trimmed V and J ends, which lost 2 bases and 5 bases, there was a span of 16 bases. The CDR3 totals 17 residues. The CDR3 coding sequence is TGTGCCAGCAGCTTATCGCGGATTGGGGACAATAATTCACCCCTCCACTTT. Residues: CASSLSRIGDNNSPLHF.

J is TRBJ1-5 and V is TRBV6-2 or TRBV6-3; TRBD1 matches at 10 bases. This CDR3 has 15 amino acids. V lost 4 bases and J lost 5; bases outside the gene matches: 5. The germline gives CDR1 MNHEY, CDR2 SVGEGT. The CDR3 loop is CASSWSGTGDQPQHF. For the CDR3, the DNA is TGTGCCAGCAGTTGGTCCGGGACAGGGGATCAGCCCCAGCATTTT.

In DNA form, the CDR3 reads TGCGCCAGCAGCCCCGACGGGACAGGGTTCGGTTCACCCCTCCACTTT. It encodes CASSPDGTGFGSPLHF. This sequence joins TRBV5-1 and TRBJ1-6; 9 bases match TRBD1. This CDR3 is built from 16 residues. The germline V gene encodes CDR1 SGHRS and CDR2 YFSETQ. J was trimmed by 9 bases and V by 4 bases; bases with no gene match: 11.

There are a few counts of this clone. V is TRBV9 and J is TRBJ1-6, with D maybe TRBD1 (5 bases). The CDR3 is made up of 17 amino acids. Trimming took 2 bases from V and 7 from J, leaving 19 bases between them. Germline lookup yields CDR1 SGDLS and CDR2 YYNGEE. CDR3 sequence reads: CASSVGLGEVYNSPLHF. The CDR3 nucleotides are TGTGCCAGCAGCGTGGGGCTAGGGGAGGTTTACAATTCACCCCTCCACTTT.

The chain couples TRBV5-1 to TRBJ2-7; 7 bases map to TRBD1. The V segment lost 0 bases and the J segment 6 bases; nucleotides outside the gene matches: 9. This CDR3 spans 15 amino acids. The germline gives CDR1 SGHRS, CDR2 YFSETQ. The CDR3 protein is CASSLEPGGTFEQYF. In DNA form, the CDR3 reads TGCGCCAGCAGCTTGGAACCAGGGGGAACCTTCGAGCAGTACTTC.

The chain uses TRBV19 and TRBJ2-1, with 9 bases matching TRBD2. This CDR3 region has 16 residues. Trimming cost V 3 bases and J 4 bases; bases outside gene matches: 7. The germline V gene encodes CDR1 LNHDA and CDR2 SQIVND (reference sequence). The CDR3 spells CASSILGTSSYNEQFF. The CDR3 DNA follows: TGTGCCAGTAGTATTTTAGGGACTAGCTCTTACAATGAGCAGTTCTTC.

The chain uses TRBV24-1 and TRBJ2-2, with no clear D. This CDR3 has 15 residues. Trimming stripped 1 base from V and 6 bases from J, with 11 bases between. Germline V gene sequence: CDR1 KGHDR, CDR2 SFDVKD. Here the CDR3 reads CATSDFRNRPGELFF. CDR3 DNA sequence: TGTGCCACCAGTGATTTCAGGAATCGGCCCGGGGAGCTGTTTTTT.

The genes are TRBV6-5 and TRBJ1-5; 7 positions agree with TRBD1. Germline V lookup: CDR1 MNHEY, CDR2 SVGAGI. V trimming: 9 bases; J trimming: 3 bases; junction bases outside the gene matches: 8. The CDR3 is 14 amino acids. The CDR3 region is CASKQGTLNQPQHF. CDR3 coding DNA: TGTGCCAGTAAACAGGGGACCCTCAATCAGCCCCAGCATTTT.